These 13 T cell receptor beta chains were sequenced from one sample in a study of T cell responses to AZD1222 COVID-19 vaccine. Some clones are missing from TCRdb's copy, which holds only in-frame ones; the method was immunoSEQ multiplex PCR. The sample consists of more than 150,000 clones, 94% of them appearing once. The input for sequencing was peripheral blood, taken 28 days after the second AZD1222 dose. The receptors were sampled from an adult who received the AZD1222 COVID-19 vaccine.

The chain links TRBV7-9 to TRBJ1-2; D uncertain. Germline V lookup: CDR1 SEHNR, CDR2 FQNEAQ (reference sequence). This CDR3 is built from 12 residues. V gave up 1 base and J gave up 8 bases, with 8 bases separating them. The CDR3 DNA is TGTGCCAGCAGCTTAGGGTCGCGAGGCTACACCTTC. Its protein is CASSLGSRGYTF.

The genes are TRBV12-5 and TRBJ2-3, with D tentatively TRBD1 or TRBD2 (5 bases each). CDR3 length equals 19 residues. CDR1 is LGHNT and CDR2 is FRNRAP in the germline V gene. The V gene lost 0 bases and the J gene lost 0 bases, with 19 bases spanning the gap. CDR3: CASGLVLGSGGSSTDTQYF. CDR3 DNA: TGTGCTAGTGGTTTGGTACTCGGATCTGGGGGTTCTAGCACAGATACGCAGTATTTT.

This clone turned up a few times. The rearrangement uses TRBV18 and TRBJ1-1; D not certain. V dropped 3 bases and J dropped 6 bases, with 8 bases sitting between them. This CDR3 is built from 12 residues. Germline CDR1 and CDR2: KGHSH and LQKENI. Here the CDR3 reads CASSPSISEAFF. The DNA of the CDR3 is TGTGCCAGCTCACCGAGCATCTCTGAAGCTTTCTTT.

This sequence joins TRBV29-1 and TRBJ1-5; D is undetermined. V was clipped by 4 bases and J by 2 bases, with 9 bases between them. The CDR3 runs to 13 residues. CDR1 SQVTM and CDR2 ANQGSEA come from the germline V gene. The CDR3: CSVALWGNQPQHF. The DNA for the CDR3 is TGCAGCGTTGCGCTCTGGGGCAATCAGCCCCAGCATTTT.

CDR3 coding DNA: TGCGCCAGCAGCCACCCAGGGGGAGTCGGCGAGCAGTACTTC. Protein product: CASSHPGGVGEQYF. The chain couples TRBV4-1 to TRBJ2-7; TRBD1 matches 7 bases. Germline trimming cut 3 bases from V and 6 bases from J; bases unmatched to any gene: 8. CDR3 length equals 14 residues. Germline V gene data show CDR1 as MGHRA and CDR2 as YSYEKL.

The rearrangement uses TRBV4-3 and TRBJ1-5; D unclear. This CDR3 region has 14 residues. V lost 1 base and J 6 bases, leaving 10 bases between the germline ends. The V gene's germline CDR1 is LGHNA and CDR2 YSLEER. Here the CDR3 reads CASSQVRSIQPQHF. In nucleotides, the CDR3 is TGCGCCAGCAGCCAAGTGAGGTCTATTCAGCCCCAGCATTTT.

This sequence joins TRBV7-6 and TRBJ2-1; 7 bases match TRBD2. The trim removed 6 bases at V and 9 bases at J, leaving 8 bases unmatched. The length of the CDR3 is 13 residues. The V gene's germline CDR1 is SGHVS and CDR2 FNYEAQ. For the CDR3, the DNA is TGTGCCAGCAGTCGTTCGGGGGGAGGTGAGCAGTTCTTC. Its protein product is CASSRSGGGEQFF.

The chain joins TRBV29-1 to TRBJ2-3, with 8 bases identical to TRBD2. This CDR3 spans 16 amino acids. After removal of 1 base from V and 4 bases from J, the junction contained 10 bases not matched to a gene. Germline V gives CDR1 SQVTM, CDR2 ANQGSEA. DNA for the CDR3: TGCAGCGTTGAAGGCGTTAGCGGGGTGTTGCCAGATACGCAGTATTTT. It yields the protein CSVEGVSGVLPDTQYF.

The chain joins TRBV6-5 to TRBJ1-1, with no clear D. CDR3 length: 11 amino acids. The germline CDR1 and CDR2 sequences are MNHEY and SVGAGI. The germline V and J ends were trimmed by 8 bases and 3 bases, with 7 bases remaining between them. The CDR3 protein is CASGEYTEAFF. CDR3 sequence (DNA): TGTGCCAGCGGGGAGTACACTGAAGCTTTCTTT.

The rearrangement joins TRBV24-1 to TRBJ1-3, with D possibly being TRBD1 (5 bases). The CDR3 is made up of 15 amino acids. Trimming pared 9 bases from V and 0 bases from J, leaving 14 bases between. Germline V gene data show CDR1 as KGHDR and CDR2 as SFDVKD. CDR3 sequence: CATAGQGDSGNTIYF. CDR3 nucleotide sequence: TGTGCCACCGCGGGGCAGGGAGACTCTGGAAACACCATATATTTT.

The rearrangement links TRBV9 to TRBJ2-6, with D tentatively TRBD1 (6 bases). V lost 4 bases to trimming and J lost 0 bases, with 23 bases between them. Germline V gives CDR1 SGDLS, CDR2 YYNGEE. This CDR3 is built from 20 residues. The CDR3 is CASSTQGPRTDTSGANVLTF. The CDR3 DNA sequence: TGTGCCAGCAGCACCCAGGGCCCGCGGACAGATACCTCTGGGGCCAACGTCCTGACTTTC.

This clone has a single count. CDR3 in amino acids: CASSPSGGASPLHF. In nucleotides, the CDR3 is TGTGCCAGCTCACCATCCGGAGGGGCTTCACCCCTCCACTTT. The chain recombines TRBV18 with TRBJ1-6, with TRBD1 as a possible D gene (5 bases). V gave up 2 bases and J gave up 9 bases, with 11 bases separating them. From germline, CDR1 is KGHSH and CDR2 LQKENI. The CDR3 totals 14 residues.

V usage is TRBV4-1 and J usage is TRBJ1-1; unclear D gene. Between the trimmed V and J ends, which lost 4 bases and 1 base, there was a span of 13 bases. The CDR3 extends over 15 amino acids. The germline V gene has CDR1 MGHRA and CDR2 YSYEKL. CDR3 region: CASSRSGTRNTEAFF. DNA for the CDR3: TGCGCCAGCAGCCGCTCAGGAACTCGGAACACTGAAGCTTTCTTT.